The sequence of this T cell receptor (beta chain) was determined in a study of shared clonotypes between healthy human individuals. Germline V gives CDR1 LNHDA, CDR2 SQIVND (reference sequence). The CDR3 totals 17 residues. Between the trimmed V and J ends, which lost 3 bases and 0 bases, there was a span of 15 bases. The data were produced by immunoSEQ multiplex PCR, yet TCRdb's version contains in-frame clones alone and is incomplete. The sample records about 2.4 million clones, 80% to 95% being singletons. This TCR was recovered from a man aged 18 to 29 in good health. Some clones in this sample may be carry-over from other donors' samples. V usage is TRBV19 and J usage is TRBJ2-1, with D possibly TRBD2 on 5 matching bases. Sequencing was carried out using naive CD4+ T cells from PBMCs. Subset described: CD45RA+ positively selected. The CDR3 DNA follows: TGTGCCAGTAGTATGGGCAGTTCGGGAAGCTCCTACAATGAGCAGTTCTTC. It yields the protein CASSMGSSGSSYNEQFF.